The 21 T cell receptor beta chains below come from one sample, sequenced in a study of blood T cells in healthy people across ages. PCR was performed a second time for about 6 to 12 cycles using a sample-barcoded 5' primer and a J-beta primer mix. Each CDR3 protein gets one entry after TCRdb re-called the 5' RACE reads with MiXCR. The sample records around 850,000 distinct CDR3 sequences, roughly 35% being singletons. Sequencing used blood. The receptors come from a man in his late teens or twenties in good health.

Remarks on this clonotype: A much larger clone sits a single nucleotide away, making a read error possible. The chain uses TRBV4-2 and TRBJ2-3; D uncertain. Germline V lookup: CDR1 LGHNA, CDR2 YNFKEQ. The CDR3 loop spans 16 amino acids. CDR3 coding DNA: TGTGCCGGCAGCCCCACTACGACACTGGAAACAGATACGCAGTATTTT. As protein: CAGSPTTTLETDTQYF.

CDR3 residues: CASSGDRISSYEQYF. The DNA of the CDR3 is TGTGCCAGCAGTGGAGACAGGATCAGCTCCTACGAGCAGTACTTC. The chain joins TRBV2 to TRBJ2-7, with D tentatively TRBD1 (6 bases). The germline gives CDR1 SNHLY, CDR2 FYNNEI. V shed 4 bases and J shed 0 bases, with 13 bases lying between them. This CDR3 has 15 residues. Combining the CDR3 with reference TRBV2 and TRBJ2-7 gives the whole variable domain EPEVTQTPSHQVTQMGQEVILRCVPISNHLYFYWYRQILGQKVEFLVSFYNNEISEKSEIFDDQFSVERPDGSNFTLKIRSTKLEDSAMYFCASSGDRISSYEQYFGPGTRLTVT.

This sequence joins TRBV10-3 and TRBJ1-5, with D hard to call. Germline assignment: CDR1 ENHRY and CDR2 SYGVKD. CDR3 size: 13 residues. The germline V and J ends were trimmed by 4 bases and 7 bases, with 11 bases remaining between them. The CDR3 here is CAISAGVSQPQHF. The CDR3 region has the DNA TGTGCCATCAGTGCAGGTGTCAGCCAGCCCCAGCATTTT.

The chain couples TRBV20-1 to TRBJ2-7; a possible D gene is TRBD2 (5 bases). This CDR3 contains 12 residues. V dropped 3 bases and J dropped 7 bases, with 13 bases sitting between them. CDR1 DFQATT and CDR2 SNEGSKA come from the germline V gene (reference sequence). The CDR3 sequence is CSARWEGREQYF. CDR3 nucleotide sequence: TGCAGTGCTAGGTGGGAAGGGAGAGAGCAGTACTTC.

This chain connects TRBV6-2 or TRBV6-3 to TRBJ2-3, with D uncertain. Germline assignment: CDR1 MNHEY and CDR2 SVGEGT. The CDR3 is made up of 12 amino acids. V was cut by 2 bases and J by 5 bases, with 5 bases left in between. The CDR3 nucleotides read TGTGCCAGCAGTTACCCTGGAGATACGCAGTATTTT. It is translated as CASSYPGDTQYF.

As to this clonotype: Sequence at one end of the junction differs from germline and may be a read error. The V gene is TRBV6-2 or TRBV6-3, the J gene TRBJ2-3; 7 nucleotides align to TRBD1. Germline V gives CDR1 MNHEY, CDR2 SVGEGT. The CDR3 totals 18 residues. CDR3: CTSSFIPGTVARTDTQYF. DNA of the CDR3: TGTACCAGCAGTTTCATACCCGGGACAGTAGCCCGCACAGATACGCAGTATTTT.

This clonotype has just a few counts. V and J are TRBV14 and TRBJ1-1, with unresolved D. The V and J ends lost 1 base and 4 bases respectively, with 4 bases between them. Germline lookup yields CDR1 SGHDN and CDR2 FVKESK. The CDR3 has 12 residues. CDR3 bases: TGTGCCAGCAGCCAAGGGTTCACTGAAGCTTTCTTT. The encoded protein is CASSQGFTEAFF.

The rearrangement uses TRBV7-2 and TRBJ1-4; D unresolved. The CDR3 has 15 amino acids. Germline lookup yields CDR1 SGHTA and CDR2 FQGNSA. The ends were cut back, 5 bases at V and 4 bases at J, with 14 bases in the middle. CDR3 residues: CASSASGNLNEKLFF. The CDR3 DNA reads as TGTGCCAGCAGCGCGTCGGGGAATCTTAATGAAAAACTGTTTTTT.

In regard to this clonotype: One end of the junction is discordant with germline, which a read error may explain. This sequence joins TRBV12-3 or TRBV12-4 and TRBJ2-3; a possible D gene is TRBD1 (6 bases). The CDR3 length is 15 residues. The CDR3 protein is CASSFWAGAADTQYF. CDR3 DNA: TGTGCCAGCAGTTTTTGGGCAGGGGCCGCAGATACGCAATATTTT.

J is TRBJ2-1 and V is TRBV13, with D unresolved. CDR1 is PRHDT and CDR2 is FYEKMQ in the germline V gene (reference sequence). The CDR3 sequence is 13 residues long. V lost 5 bases and J 5 bases, leaving 10 bases between the germline ends. Written as DNA, the CDR3 is TGTGCCAGCAGCGCGATAGGAAACAATGAGCAGTTCTTC. Amino acids: CASSAIGNNEQFF. The full variable domain, in which reference TRBV13 and TRBJ2-1 provide the parts outside the CDR3, is AAGVIQSPRHLIKEKRETATLKCYPIPRHDTVYWYQQGPGQDPQFLISFYEKMQSDKGSIPDRFSAQQFSDYHSELNMSSLELGDSALYFCASSAIGNNEQFFGPGTRLTVL.

Only a few counts were recorded for this clonotype. The chain has TRBV12-3 or TRBV12-4 and TRBJ1-1; D is unresolved. The germline V and J ends were trimmed by 7 bases and 4 bases, with 10 bases remaining between them. The CDR3 sequence is 12 residues long. The CDR3, as DNA: TGTGCCAGCAATCGGGATGGCACTGAAGCTTTCTTT. Amino acid sequence: CASNRDGTEAFF.

This clonotype appeared a few times. The rearrangement uses TRBV5-1 and TRBJ1-1; TRBD1 matches at 7 bases. CDR3 length: 15 amino acids. V shed 6 bases and J 4 bases; nucleotides not matched to a gene: 12. Germline values: CDR1 SGHRS, CDR2 YFSETQ. This chain's CDR3 is CASKRQGLEGTEAFF. CDR3 DNA: TGCGCCAGCAAAAGACAGGGACTTGAGGGCACTGAAGCTTTCTTT.

The genes are TRBV27 and TRBJ1-4; no firm D call. V lost 5 bases to trimming and J lost 8 bases, with 18 bases between them. The germline V gene has CDR1 MNHEY and CDR2 SMNVEV (reference sequence). The length of the CDR3 is 15 residues. The CDR3 nucleotides are TGTGCCAGCAGTCTATACTCCCTGAAGAGGGAAAAACTGTTTTTT. Its protein product is CASSLYSLKREKLFF.

On this clonotype itself: A read error is possible here, since a much larger clone lies one base away. The chain links TRBV7-6 to TRBJ2-1, with D perhaps TRBD2 (6 bases). The CDR3 runs 16 residues. CDR1 is SGHVS and CDR2 is FNYEAQ in the germline V gene. The CDR3 reads CASSVEATSSYNVQFF. Written as DNA, the CDR3 is TGTGCCAGCAGCGTAGAAGCTACTAGCTCCTACAATGTGCAGTTCTTC.

This clonotype was seen more than once but under ten times. The chain employs TRBV20-1 and TRBJ1-5, with unresolved D. V lost 3 bases and J lost 0, with 18 bases in between. The germline CDR1 and CDR2 sequences are DFQATT and SNEGSKA (reference sequence). This CDR3 has 17 residues. CDR3 bases: TGCAGTGCTAGCCGTAGGGCCTGGGCCTTTAGCAATCAGCCCCAGCATTTT. Its translation is CSASRRAWAFSNQPQHF.

As concerns this clonotype: A much larger clone lies a single base off, so this may be a read error. The chain is built from TRBV12-3 or TRBV12-4 and TRBJ2-1; the D gene is possibly TRBD2 (5 bases). Trimming pared 6 bases from V and 13 bases from J, leaving 16 bases between. This CDR3 has 12 residues. The CDR3 protein is CASRLGGETQFF. The CDR3 DNA reads as TGTGCCAGCAGACTGGGTGGGGAGACCCAGTTCTTC.

As to this clonotype: A clone one base away is much larger, so this may be a read error. The chain recombines TRBV5-5 with TRBJ2-1; 13 bases are shared with TRBD2. CDR1 SGHKS and CDR2 YYEKEE come from the germline V gene (reference sequence). The CDR3 has 18 residues. V was clipped by 2 bases and J by 4 bases; unmatched bases: 9. CDR3 in DNA: TGTGCCAGCAGCTTAGGACTAGCGGGGGCCCCTAATTACAATGAGCAGTTCTTC. Residues: CASSLGLAGAPNYNEQFF.

This clonotype was detected only a few times. The chain links TRBV12-3 or TRBV12-4 to TRBJ1-5; a weak D match, TRBD1 (5 bases). The CDR3 spans 12 residues. Trimming took 7 bases from V and 9 from J, leaving 13 bases between them. CDR3 loop: CASTLDGAPQHF. CDR3 bases: TGTGCCAGCACCCTGGACGGGGCGCCCCAGCATTTT.

The rearrangement joins TRBV5-1 to TRBJ2-1; D possibly corresponds to TRBD2 (5 bases). V lost 0 bases to trimming and J lost 5 bases, with 12 bases between them. CDR3 length: 15 residues. Germline CDR1 is SGHRS and CDR2 is YFSETQ. The CDR3 coding sequence is TGCGCCAGCAGCTTGGCGGCTAGCAGGAACAATGAGCAGTTCTTC. Protein sequence: CASSLAASRNNEQFF.

The V gene is TRBV6-9, the J gene TRBJ2-2; D call uncertain. From germline, CDR1 is MNHGY and CDR2 SVAAGI. The CDR3 sequence is 16 residues long. V shed 5 bases and J shed 4 bases, with 17 bases lying between them. CDR3 DNA: TGTGCCAGCAGTACCTGGACGGGTGAGAGCACCGGGGAGCTGTTTTTT. Translated, it gives CASSTWTGESTGELFF.

V is TRBV24-1 and J is TRBJ1-6; D uncertain. This CDR3 region has 17 residues. CDR1 and CDR2 (germline): KGHDR, SFDVKD. Trimming pared 7 bases from V and 0 bases from J, leaving 15 bases between. DNA of the CDR3: TGTGCCACCAGCGTATACCTACTGAACTCCTATAATTCACCCCTCCACTTT. As protein: CATSVYLLNSYNSPLHF.